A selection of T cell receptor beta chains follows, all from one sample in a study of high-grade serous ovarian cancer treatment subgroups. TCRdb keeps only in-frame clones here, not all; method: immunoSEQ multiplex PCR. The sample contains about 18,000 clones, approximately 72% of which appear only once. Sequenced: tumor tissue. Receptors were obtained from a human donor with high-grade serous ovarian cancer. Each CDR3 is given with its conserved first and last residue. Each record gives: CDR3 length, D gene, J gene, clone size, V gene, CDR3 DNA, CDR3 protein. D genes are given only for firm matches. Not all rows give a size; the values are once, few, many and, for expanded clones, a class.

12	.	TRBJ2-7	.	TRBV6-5	TGTGCCAGCAGTTACGACGGGAACGAGCAGTACTTC	CASSYDGNEQYF
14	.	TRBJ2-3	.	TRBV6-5	TGTGCCAGCTCGGGAGTTGGAGCGCTCGATACGCAGTATTTT	CASSGVGALDTQYF
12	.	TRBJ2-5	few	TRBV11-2	TGTGCCAGCAGCTCAAACCAAGAGACCCAGTACTTC	CASSSNQETQYF
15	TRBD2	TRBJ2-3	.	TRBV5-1	TGCGCCAGCAGCTTGGTTCTAGCGGGAGAGGATACGCAGTATTTT	CASSLVLAGEDTQYF
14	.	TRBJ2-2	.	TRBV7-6	TGTGCCAGCAGCCAGGACAGAAACACCGGGGAGCTGTTTTTT	CASSQDRNTGELFF
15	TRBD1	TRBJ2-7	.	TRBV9	TGTGCCAGCAGCGTAGCGACAGGGCGAGCCTACGAGCAGTACTTC	CASSVATGRAYEQYF
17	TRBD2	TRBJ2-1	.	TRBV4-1	TGCGCCAGCAGCCAGGTAACAAGCGGGAGCTCCTACAATGAGCAGTTCTTC	CASSQVTSGSSYNEQFF
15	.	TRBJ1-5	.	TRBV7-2	TGTGCCAGCAGCTTGGTAGGAGGGACTAATCAGCCCCAGCATTTT	CASSLVGGTNQPQHF
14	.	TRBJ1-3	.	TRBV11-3	TGTGCCAGCAGCTTCGCGACAGCTGGAAACACCATATATTTT	CASSFATAGNTIYF
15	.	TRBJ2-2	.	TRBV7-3	TGTGCCAGCAGCTCGGGACTCTCGAACACCGGGGAGCTGTTTTTT	CASSSGLSNTGELFF
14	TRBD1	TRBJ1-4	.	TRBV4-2	TGTGCCAGCAGCCTAGACAGGGGTTTAGGAAAACTGTTTTTT	CASSLDRGLGKLFF
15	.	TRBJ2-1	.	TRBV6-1	TGTGCCAGCGGGGAGAGCAGGGGTCCCTACAATGAGCAGTTCTTC	CASGESRGPYNEQFF
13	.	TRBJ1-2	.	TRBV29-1	TGCAGCGTTGGAGGAGAGTTTAACTATGGCTACACCTTC	CSVGGEFNYGYTF
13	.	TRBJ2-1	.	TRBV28	TGTGCCAGCAGTTCAACGGCTGGGTATGAGCAGTTCTTC	CASSSTAGYEQFF
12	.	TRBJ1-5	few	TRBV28	TGTGCCAGCAGGGATAGCAATCAGCCCCAGCATTTT	CASRDSNQPQHF
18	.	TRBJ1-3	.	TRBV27	TGTGCCAGCAGATCAACCGAGGCCCATCCAAGCTCTGGAAACACCATATATTTT	CASRSTEAHPSSGNTIYF
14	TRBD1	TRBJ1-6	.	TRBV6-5	TGTGCCAGCACAAGGGACAGGGTTAATTCACCCCTCCACTTT	CASTRDRVNSPLHF
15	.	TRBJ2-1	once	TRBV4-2	TGTGCCAGCAGCCTCGCGGTCAGCTCCTACAATGAGCAGTTCTTC	CASSLAVSSYNEQFF
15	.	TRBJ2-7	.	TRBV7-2	TGTGCCAGCAGCTTCCCAGGGATAGGGTCCTACGAGCAGTACTTC	CASSFPGIGSYEQYF
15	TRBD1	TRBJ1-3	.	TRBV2	TGTGCCAGCAGCCTACAGGGGGGCTCTGGAAACACCATATATTTT	CASSLQGGSGNTIYF
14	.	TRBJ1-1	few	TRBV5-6	TGTGCCAGCAACCCCATCTCTATCCACACTGAAGCTTTCTTT	CASNPISIHTEAFF
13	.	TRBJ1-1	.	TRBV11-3	TGTGCCAGCAGCTTAGAGGGAAGGGTTCGGGCTTTCTTT	CASSLEGRVRAFF
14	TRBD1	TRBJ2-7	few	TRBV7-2	TGTGCCAGCAGCTTACTCGGACAGGGCTACGAGCAGTACTTC	CASSLLGQGYEQYF
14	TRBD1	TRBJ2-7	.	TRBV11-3	TGTGCCAGCAGCTCAGGGACAGGGGTGGAAGAGCAGTACTTC	CASSSGTGVEEQYF
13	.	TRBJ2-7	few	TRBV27	TGTGCCAGCAGTTTATGGGTCGGAAGAGAGCAGTACTTC	CASSLWVGREQYF
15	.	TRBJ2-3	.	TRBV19	TGTGCCAGTAGTATTTGGGGTCCCAGCACAGATACGCAGTATTTT	CASSIWGPSTDTQYF
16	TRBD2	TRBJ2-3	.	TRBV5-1	TGCGCCAGCAGCTCCCGACTAGCGGGAGGGCCAAATACGCAGTATTTT	CASSSRLAGGPNTQYF
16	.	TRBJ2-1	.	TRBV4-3	TGCGCCAGCAGCTATAGCGAGACAGTAATTGGCAATGAGCAGTTCTTC	CASSYSETVIGNEQFF
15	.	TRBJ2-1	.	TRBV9	TGTGCCAGCAGCCCCTCTCGGGGCTCCTACAATGAGCAGTTCTTC	CASSPSRGSYNEQFF
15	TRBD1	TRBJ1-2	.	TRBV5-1	TGCGCCAGCAGCTTGGGGGACAGGTTGGGCTATGGCTACACCTTC	CASSLGDRLGYGYTF
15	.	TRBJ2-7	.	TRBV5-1	TGCGCCAGCAGCTTGGGCGGGGGCCAAGCCTACGAGCAGTACTTC	CASSLGGGQAYEQYF
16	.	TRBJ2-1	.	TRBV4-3	TGCGCCAGCAGCCAAGGTGTCGGAGTCCCCTACAATGAGCAGTTCTTC	CASSQGVGVPYNEQFF
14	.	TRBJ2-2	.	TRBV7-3	TGTGCCAGCACCAAATACGGGGGTACCGGGGAGCTGTTTTTT	CASTKYGGTGELFF
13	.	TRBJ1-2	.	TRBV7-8	TGTGCCAGCAGCTTAGGACCCAACTATGGCTACACCTTC	CASSLGPNYGYTF
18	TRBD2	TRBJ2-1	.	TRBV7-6	TGTGCCACCAAATTAACTAGCGGGATAGGTTACGGCTACAATGAGCAGTTCTTC	CATKLTSGIGYGYNEQFF
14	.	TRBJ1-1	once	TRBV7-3	TGTGCCAGCAGCACCACAGGGAGGGGTGCTGAAGCTTTCTTT	CASSTTGRGAEAFF
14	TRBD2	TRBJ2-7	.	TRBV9	TGTGCCAGCAGCGTTCTAGCGGGCTCCTACGAGCAGTACTTC	CASSVLAGSYEQYF
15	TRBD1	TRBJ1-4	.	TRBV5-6	TGTGCCAGCAGCCTGACAGGGATGGTAGGGGAAAAACTGTTTTTT	CASSLTGMVGEKLFF
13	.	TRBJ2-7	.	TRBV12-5	TGTGCTAGTGTCGGGGTTTTACGGTACGAGCAGTACTTC	CASVGVLRYEQYF
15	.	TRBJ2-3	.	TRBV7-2	TGTGCCAGCAGCCGCGGAGGGCCGGGCACAGATACGCAGTATTTT	CASSRGGPGTDTQYF
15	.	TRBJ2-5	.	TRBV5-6	TGTGCCAGCAGCCCTACTAGAATGGCAGGAGAGACCCAGTACTTC	CASSPTRMAGETQYF
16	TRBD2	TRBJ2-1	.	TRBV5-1	TGCGCCAGCAGCTTAAGCGGGACTAGCGGTCTCAATGAGCAGTTCTTC	CASSLSGTSGLNEQFF
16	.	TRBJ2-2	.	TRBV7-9	TGTGCCAGCAGCCCTCTGGACAGCCCGAACACCGGGGAGCTGTTTTTT	CASSPLDSPNTGELFF
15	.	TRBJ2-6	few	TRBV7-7	TGTGCCAGCAGCGTGCCACAAAGTCGGGCCAACGTCCTGACTTTC	CASSVPQSRANVLTF
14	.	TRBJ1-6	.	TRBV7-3	TGTGCCAGCAGCCCGGGGGGCGCGAATTCACCCCTCCACTTT	CASSPGGANSPLHF